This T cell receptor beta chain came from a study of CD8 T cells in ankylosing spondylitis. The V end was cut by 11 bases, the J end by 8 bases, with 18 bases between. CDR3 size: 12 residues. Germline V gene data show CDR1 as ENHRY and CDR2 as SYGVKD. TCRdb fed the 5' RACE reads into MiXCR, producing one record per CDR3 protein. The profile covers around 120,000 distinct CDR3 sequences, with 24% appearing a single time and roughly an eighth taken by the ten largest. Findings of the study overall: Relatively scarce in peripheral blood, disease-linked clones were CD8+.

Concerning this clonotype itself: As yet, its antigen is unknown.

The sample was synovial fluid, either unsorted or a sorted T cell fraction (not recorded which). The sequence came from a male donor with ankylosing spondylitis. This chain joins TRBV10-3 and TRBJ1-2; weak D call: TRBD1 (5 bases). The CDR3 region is CAVSGAMGGYTF. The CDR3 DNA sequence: TGTGCCGTCTCCGGGGCAATGGGCGGCTACACCTTC.